Below, 14 T cell receptor beta chains from the same sample are listed, as sequenced in a study of cytomegalovirus exposure and HLA in healthy donors. PCR primers comprised 60 Vbeta and 13 Jbeta primers. Data came from immunoSEQ multiplex PCR; TCRdb stores just in-frame clones and leaves some out. The table has around 55,000 clones, approximately 80% seen once; the top ten hold approximately 2.3%. The sample taken for sequencing was PBMCs. The receptors were sampled from a female donor in good health and CMV-seronegative.

The rearrangement links TRBV7-9 to TRBJ2-7; TRBD1 matches 8 bases. V lost 0 bases to trimming and J lost 0 bases; unmatched junction nucleotides: 7. There are 17 residues in the CDR3. CDR1 is SEHNR, CDR2 FQNEAQ, per germline (reference sequence). The CDR3 coding sequence is TGTGCCAGCAGCTTAGCCGACAGGGGTCTTAGCTCCTACGAGCAGTACTTC. Its protein is CASSLADRGLSSYEQYF.

This chain joins TRBV19 and TRBJ1-5, with 9 bases matching TRBD1. Germline V gives CDR1 LNHDA, CDR2 SQIVND (reference sequence). CDR3 length: 15 residues. V lost 7 bases to trimming and J lost 5 bases; unmatched junction nucleotides: 9. The CDR3 is CASILGQGFHQPQHF. CDR3 coding DNA: TGTGCCAGTATCTTGGGACAGGGATTCCATCAGCCCCAGCATTTT. Full variable domain (remainder filled in from reference TRBV19 and TRBJ1-5): DGGITQSPKYLFRKEGQNVTLSCEQNLNHDAMYWYRQDPGQGLRLIYYSQIVNDFQKGDIAEGYSVSREKKESFPLTVTSAQKNPTAFYLCASILGQGFHQPQHFGDGTRLSIL.

The chain employs TRBV28 and TRBJ2-7; no firm D call. This CDR3 spans 12 amino acids. Looked up from germline, CDR1 is MDHEN and CDR2 is SYDVKM. Trimming pared 6 bases from V and 3 bases from J, leaving 9 bases between. The CDR3 loop reads CASSRGIYEQYF. CDR3 bases: TGTGCCAGCAGCCGAGGAATCTACGAGCAGTACTTC. Using reference TRBV28 and TRBJ2-7 for the parts outside the CDR3, the full variable domain is DVKVTQSSRYLVKRTGEKVFLECVQDMDHENMFWYRQDPGLGLRLIYFSYDVKMKEKGDIPEGYSVSREKKERFSLILESASTNQTSMYLCASSRGIYEQYFGPGTRLTVT.

This clone came up a few times. The rearrangement links TRBV5-6 to TRBJ1-1; maybe TRBD1 (6 bases). From germline, CDR1 is SGHDT and CDR2 YYEEEE. CDR3 length equals 14 residues. Trimming left V 2 bases short and J 1 base short, with 9 bases between. The CDR3 nucleotides are TGTGCCAGCAGCTTTGGGGGCAGGAACACTGAAGCTTTCTTT. Translation: CASSFGGRNTEAFF.

This clone was detected once. The rearrangement joins TRBV28 to TRBJ2-1, with 9 bases identical to TRBD2. The V segment lost 11 bases and the J segment 6 bases; nucleotides outside the gene matches: 8. Looked up from germline, CDR1 is MDHEN and CDR2 is SYDVKM. The CDR3 length is 13 residues. The CDR3 bases are TGTGCCTGCGCAGCGGGAGGTATCAATGAGCAGTTCTTC. Translated: CACAAGGINEQFF.

V is TRBV18 and J is TRBJ1-5, with D possibly TRBD1 on 6 matching bases. The CDR3 is made up of 16 amino acids. Trimming took off 0 bases at V and 0 bases at J, with 9 bases between the two ends. CDR1 is KGHSH, CDR2 LQKENI, per germline. The CDR3 bases are TGTGCCAGCTCACCACCGGACAGTAATAGCAATCAGCCCCAGCATTTT. It encodes CASSPPDSNSNQPQHF.

The chain has TRBV4-2 and TRBJ2-3, with 7 bases that match TRBD1. The V gene end was trimmed by 1 base and the J gene end by 3 bases; junction bases not matched to a gene: 10. The CDR3 loop spans 17 amino acids. Germline V lookup: CDR1 LGHNA, CDR2 YNFKEQ. CDR3: CASSQGDRRQGTDTQYF. DNA for the CDR3: TGTGCCAGCAGCCAAGGAGACAGGAGACAGGGTACAGATACGCAGTATTTT.

The chain's CDR3 is CASSFRDTEAFF. CDR3 bases: TGTGCCAGCAGCTTCAGGGACACTGAAGCTTTCTTT. V gene TRBV11-2 combines with J gene TRBJ1-1, with a possible D match to TRBD1 (5 bases). The ends were cut back, 3 bases at V and 3 bases at J, with 5 bases in the middle. There are 12 residues in the CDR3. Germline V gives CDR1 SGHAT, CDR2 FQNNGV.

This chain uses TRBV10-3 with TRBJ2-7; D is possibly TRBD1 (7 bases). This CDR3 is built from 15 residues. Germline values: CDR1 ENHRY, CDR2 SYGVKD. V lost 6 bases and J lost 0, with 15 bases in between. In DNA, the CDR3 is TGTGCCATCAGAGGAGGGGGACAGAGCTCCTACGAGCAGTACTTC. This gives the protein CAIRGGGQSSYEQYF.

The chain links TRBV28 to TRBJ2-7; D is possibly TRBD2 (5 bases). From germline, CDR1 is MDHEN and CDR2 SYDVKM. V was clipped by 3 bases and J by 2 bases, with 17 bases between them. The CDR3 has 16 residues. CDR3 coding DNA: TGTGCCAGCAGTTTGCCGCTCGCTAGCCCCACCTACGAGCAGTACTTC. This encodes CASSLPLASPTYEQYF.

This clone showed up just a few times. V usage is TRBV28 and J usage is TRBJ2-7, with D possibly being TRBD2 (6 bases). Deletions cut 7 bases from V and 6 bases from J, with 16 bases between. From germline, CDR1 is MDHEN and CDR2 SYDVKM. The CDR3 totals 13 residues. The CDR3, as DNA: TGTGCCAGCACCCCGCGGGGCGGGCGCGAGCAGTACTTC. Translation gives CASTPRGGREQYF.

The gene calls are TRBV7-2 and TRBJ1-2; TRBD1 agrees at 8 bases. V was pared by 5 bases and J by 11 bases, with 16 bases of the junction left unmatched. The CDR3 has 15 residues. CDR1 and CDR2 (germline): SGHTA, FQGNSA. This chain's CDR3 is CASSPKTGVPLLYTF. The CDR3 DNA is TGTGCCAGCAGCCCAAAGACAGGGGTCCCTCTTTTGTACACCTTC. The variable domain in full, completed from reference TRBV7-2 and TRBJ1-2, reads GAGVSQSPSNKVTEKGKDVELRCDPISGHTALYWYRQSLGQGLEFLIYFQGNSAPDKSGLPSDRFSAERTGGSVSTLTIQRTQQEDSAVYLCASSPKTGVPLLYTFGSGTRLTVV.

The rearrangement joins TRBV2 to TRBJ2-3; a possible D gene is TRBD1 (6 bases). Germline V gene sequence: CDR1 SNHLY, CDR2 FYNNEI. This CDR3 contains 14 residues. The V gene lost 6 bases and the J gene lost 3 bases, with 13 bases spanning the gap. The CDR3 coding sequence is TGTGCCAGCAGGTTCCGGGACATTACAGATACGCAGTATTTT. Translating it yields CASRFRDITDTQYF.

The V gene is TRBV29-1, the J gene TRBJ2-7; 7 bases agree with TRBD2. The CDR3 spans 12 residues. With 6 bases clipped from V and 6 bases from J, the junction kept 8 bases outside the gene matches. Germline V gene lookup returns CDR1 SQVTM and CDR2 ANQGSEA. The CDR3 DNA sequence: TGCAGCGTCCAATGGCGGGGGAGCGAGCAGTACTTC. Its translation is CSVQWRGSEQYF.